The 14 T cell receptor beta chains below all came from one sample that was sequenced in a study of beta chain features in type 1 diabetes. Reverse transcription of all isolated RNA meant that expressed TCRB transcripts were sequenced. Assay: immunoSEQ multiplex PCR; the TCRdb copy retains only in-frame clones and omits some. Counted here are 230,000 or so clones, under 20% occurring once; the ten biggest clones make up about 0.08%. The study's findings and limits: A moderate, significant TCRB CDR3 shortening appeared in type 1 diabetes across four CD4+ subsets.

No antigens are known for them. The sequenced sample consisted of naive CD4+ T cells from blood. The receptors here all came from a man between 25 and 39 years old with type 1 diabetes.

Only a few counts were recorded for this clone. The chain couples TRBV7-9 to TRBJ2-3; the D call may be TRBD1 or TRBD2 (5 bases each). Per germline, CDR1 SEHNR and CDR2 FQNEAQ (reference sequence). V lost 2 bases to trimming and J lost 3 bases, with 12 bases between them. The CDR3 covers 15 residues. The CDR3, as DNA: TGTGCCAGCAGCTTAAGCGACAGACTAACAGATACGCAGTATTTT. Amino acids: CASSLSDRLTDTQYF.

This clone was counted only a few times. The V call is TRBV5-1, the J call TRBJ2-7, with D maybe TRBD1 (6 bases). The CDR3 extends over 14 amino acids. Deletions cut 4 bases from V and 1 base from J, with 12 bases between. Germline V CDR1 and CDR2: SGHRS, YFSETQ. CDR3 sequence (DNA): TGCGCCAGCAGCCCGGACAGTCCATCCTACGAGCAGTACTTC. It encodes CASSPDSPSYEQYF.

To note about this clone: Other DNA sequences within the sample encode an identical CDR3. The chain recombines TRBV30 with TRBJ2-7; TRBD2 matches at 8 bases. CDR3 size: 14 residues. V lost 3 bases, J lost 0 bases, and 4 bases stayed unmatched. Germline values: CDR1 GTSNPN, CDR2 SVGIG (reference sequence). CDR3 residues: CAWSSGGSSYEQYF. In DNA, the CDR3 is TGTGCCTGGAGCAGCGGGGGAAGCTCCTACGAGCAGTACTTC.

In its sample, this clone was seen a few times. The genes are TRBV29-1 and TRBJ2-3, with 9 positions matching TRBD1. CDR3 size: 17 residues. The germline V gene has CDR1 SQVTM and CDR2 ANQGSEA. V dropped 4 bases and J dropped 4; count of bases not matched to a gene: 15. The CDR3 coding sequence is TGCAGCGTTGCACTCCTCCGGGACAGGGATTCATCAGATACGCAGTATTTT. This gives the protein CSVALLRDRDSSDTQYF.

This clone was seen a handful of times. The V gene is TRBV25-1, the J gene TRBJ2-7, with TRBD1 matching 7 bases. Germline CDR1 MGHDK, CDR2 SYGVNS. V shed 9 bases and J 6 bases; nucleotides not matched to a gene: 14. This CDR3 region has 14 residues. The CDR3 spells CASQDRETLREQYF. The CDR3 DNA follows: TGTGCCAGTCAAGACAGGGAAACTCTTCGCGAGCAGTACTTC.

This clone came up a few times. V is TRBV20-1 and J is TRBJ1-1; unclear D gene. Looked up from germline, CDR1 is DFQATT and CDR2 is SNEGSKA (reference sequence). The germline V and J ends were trimmed by 2 bases and 8 bases, with 9 bases remaining between them. This CDR3 has 11 residues. The CDR3, as DNA: TGCAGTGCTAGACAACTTCGGGAAGCTTTCTTT. The encoded protein is CSARQLREAFF.

V is TRBV30 and J is TRBJ1-3, with unresolved D. Germline V gives CDR1 GTSNPN, CDR2 SVGIG (reference sequence). The CDR3 length is 13 residues. V lost 1 base, J lost 0 bases, and 4 bases lay in between. CDR3 sequence reads: CAWSGFSGNTIYF. The CDR3 DNA reads as TGTGCCTGGAGTGGCTTCTCTGGAAACACCATATATTTT.

The rearrangement uses TRBV4-1 and TRBJ2-6, with D uncertain. CDR1 MGHRA and CDR2 YSYEKL come from the germline V gene. The CDR3 runs to 17 residues. V was trimmed by 0 bases and J by 4 bases, leaving 13 bases between them. CDR3 DNA: TGCGCCAGCAGCCAAGATACGCCCGTGTGGGGGGCCAACGTCCTGACTTTC. It is translated as CASSQDTPVWGANVLTF.

The sample holds a few counts of this clone. The chain joins TRBV4-2 to TRBJ1-5; D is ambiguous. The V end was cut by 1 base, the J end by 9 bases, with 19 bases between. The CDR3 runs 16 residues. Germline V CDR1 and CDR2: LGHNA, YNFKEQ. CDR3 loop: CASSQGTLERRGPQHF. DNA of the CDR3: TGTGCCAGCAGCCAAGGGACGCTCGAAAGGCGCGGGCCCCAGCATTTT.

This clone was seen a few times. J is TRBJ1-4 and V is TRBV30; D ambiguous. Trimming removed 4 bases at V and 0 bases at J, with 12 bases between. The length of the CDR3 is 15 residues. The germline V gene has CDR1 GTSNPN and CDR2 SVGIG (reference sequence). The CDR3 is CAWTPSTATNEKLFF. The CDR3 coding sequence is TGTGCCTGGACCCCTTCAACTGCAACTAATGAAAAACTGTTTTTT.

This clone was counted a few times. This chain connects TRBV7-9 to TRBJ2-2, with 8 nucleotides matching TRBD2. With V trimmed by 9 bases and J by 2 bases, 5 bases remained unmatched. Per germline, CDR1 SEHNR and CDR2 FQNEAQ (reference sequence). CDR3 size: 14 residues. The CDR3 reads CARGSGRNTGELFF. CDR3 sequence (DNA): TGTGCCAGGGGAAGCGGGAGAAACACCGGGGAGCTGTTTTTT.

This clone was counted a few times. V gene TRBV4-1 combines with J gene TRBJ2-2, with 11 bases matching TRBD2. The J segment lost 0 bases and the V segment lost 0 bases, leaving 3 bases of the junction unmatched. Germline-derived CDR1 and CDR2 are MGHRA and YSYEKL. This CDR3 spans 18 amino acids. CDR3: CASSQDMGLAANTGELFF. CDR3 nucleotides: TGCGCCAGCAGCCAAGATATGGGACTAGCGGCGAACACCGGGGAGCTGTTTTTT.

This clone was seen just once. Other DNA sequences from this sample encode an identical CDR3 as well. V usage is TRBV9 and J usage is TRBJ2-1; D is unclear. The CDR3 consists of 14 residues. V was shortened by 0 bases and J by 0 bases, with 4 bases between the two germline ends. Germline V gene sequence: CDR1 SGDLS, CDR2 YYNGEE. CDR3 nucleotides: TGTGCCAGCAGCGTAGCGACCTCCTACAATGAGCAGTTCTTC. Translating gives CASSVATSYNEQFF. The full variable domain, rest sourced from reference TRBV9 and TRBJ2-1, is DSGVTQTPKHLITATGQRVTLRCSPRSGDLSVYWYQQSLDQGLQFLIQYYNGEERAKGNILERFSAQQFPDLHSELNLSSLELGDSALYFCASSVATSYNEQFFGPGTRLTVL.

This clone was seen only a few times. The chain carries TRBV21-1 and TRBJ2-3; the tabulated D call, TRBD2, remains unverified against the DNA. TRBV21-1 is marked as a pseudogene. This CDR3 has 15 residues. CDR3 region: CASSKGEDIPNTQYF. CDR3 nucleotide sequence: TGTGCCAGCAGCAAAGGGGAGGACATCCCGAATACGCAGTATTTT.